This entry lists 27 T cell receptor beta chains sequenced from one sample in a study of CD8+CD57+ T cells in acquired aplastic anemia. Sequencing involved patients with CD8+CD57+ cell expansion previously shown by flow cytometry. Genomic DNA provided the template from which TCR beta VDJ and CDR3 profiles were obtained. In TCRdb, the reads were re-called with MiXCR into one record per CDR3 protein. The repertoire holds fewer than 300,000 distinct CDR3 sequences, approximately 82% seen once, with roughly two fifths in the top ten. Sequences were obtained from sorted CD4+, CD8+, or CD8+CD57+ T cells (not recorded which) from PBMCs. These receptor sequences come from a human donor with aplastic anemia.

Only one count was recorded for this clonotype. The chain uses TRBV7-9 and TRBJ2-3; D perhaps matches TRBD2 (5 bases). Germline V lookup: CDR1 SEHNR, CDR2 FQNEAQ (reference sequence). The CDR3 runs to 15 residues. V was trimmed by 5 bases and J by 10 bases, leaving 22 bases between them. As DNA, the CDR3 is TGTGCCAGCAGCGGGCCAGGAGGCGCCGCAAGTGCGCAGTATTTT. Protein sequence: CASSGPGGAASAQYF.

As regards this clonotype: The junction shows a germline mismatch at one end, possibly a read error. The chain recombines TRBV15 with TRBJ2-3; D unresolved. The germline CDR1 and CDR2 sequences are LNHNV and YYDKDF (reference sequence). The CDR3 covers 14 residues. CDR3 in amino acids: CATSRGSTQDTQYF. The CDR3 DNA sequence: TGTGCCACCAGCAGAGGCAGCACGCAAGATACCCAGTATTTC.

The rearrangement uses TRBV7-8 and TRBJ1-1; D is unresolved. Trimming took off 8 bases at V and 5 bases at J, with 18 bases between the two ends. In germline, CDR1 is SGHVS, CDR2 FQNEAQ. This CDR3 is 14 amino acids long. CDR3 nucleotide sequence: TGTGCCAGCGGTAAGGGTGCGGGGTGTACTGAAGCTTTCTTT. It translates to CASGKGAGCTEAFF. Full variable domain (missing parts from reference TRBV7-8 and TRBJ1-1): GAGVSQSPRYKVAKRGQDVALRCDPISGHVSLFWYQQALGQGPEFLTYFQNEAQLDKSGLPSDRFFAERPEGSVSTLKIQRTQQEDSAVYLCASGKGAGCTEAFFGQGTRLTVV.

About this clonotype itself: The missing conserved phenylalanine or tryptophan at the end of this CDR3 makes a read error likely. It is unclear where the CDR3 begins or ends on the DNA, so no DNA is shown, and the CDR3 is as TCRdb lists it. CDR3 region: CASSLRSAGDLS. The chain is built from TRBV7-8 and TRBJ2-5; the table names TRBD2, a call not compared with the DNA. CDR1 is SGHVS and CDR2 is FQNEAQ in the germline V gene. The CDR3 region is 12 residues in length, termini included.

The chain is built from TRBV7-3 and TRBJ2-1, with 10 nucleotides matching TRBD2. Germline-derived CDR1 and CDR2 are SGHTA and FQGTGA. Germline trimming cut 5 bases from V and 11 bases from J; bases unmatched to any gene: 15. This CDR3 comprises 16 residues. The DNA for the CDR3 is TGTGCCAGCAGCATGGCTAGCGGGAGTGCACATACGCAGCAGTTCTTC. Its protein product is CASSMASGSAHTQQFF.

There are a few counts of this clonotype. The chain recombines TRBV6-5 with TRBJ2-7; TRBD1 aligns across 7 bases. The CDR3 length is 16 residues. Germline-derived CDR1 and CDR2 are MNHEY and SVGAGI. The CDR3 DNA is TGCGCCAGCAGCCATACAGGGACAGCCCTTTCCTACGAGCAGTACGTC. This gives the protein CASSHTGTALSYEQYV.

Concerning this clonotype: Without the conserved terminal phenylalanine or tryptophan, this CDR3 likely stems from a read error. The DNA is omitted, as the CDR3 cannot be located on it reliably, and the CDR3 follows TCRdb's listing. The chain joins TRBV7-8 to TRBJ2-3. The CDR3 is 13 residues long, counting both termini. Germline values: CDR1 SGHVS, CDR2 FQNEAQ. The CDR3 protein is CASSVAGRDDTYY.

On this clonotype itself: One junction end disagrees with the germline gene, perhaps due to a read error. The chain recombines TRBV15 with TRBJ2-1; D is possibly TRBD2 (5 bases). The J call may not be correct, given that the DNA end is closer to TRBJ2-7. CDR1 is LNHNV, CDR2 YYDKDF, per germline (reference sequence). There are 14 residues in the CDR3. DNA for the CDR3: TGTGCCACGAGCAGCGGCAACGAGCAAGATACGCAGTACTTC. Translation gives CATSSGNEQDTQYF.

The chain carries TRBV6-4 and TRBJ2-3; TRBD2 aligns across 8 bases. The CDR3 totals 15 residues. CDR1 MRHNA and CDR2 SNTAGT come from the germline V gene. The V segment lost 4 bases and the J segment 6 bases; nucleotides outside the gene matches: 9. The CDR3 sequence is CASSVEAGGSDTQYF. The CDR3 nucleotides are TGTGCCAGCAGTGTGGAGGCGGGAGGTTCGGATACGCAGTATTTT.

This clonotype was seen ten or more times. The V call is TRBV7-3, the J call TRBJ2-1; D may be TRBD1 or TRBD2 (5 bases each). Germline CDR1 SGHTA, CDR2 FQGTGA. The V end lost 5 bases, the J end lost 5 bases, and 16 bases lay between the germline ends. This CDR3 has 15 amino acids. The CDR3 region has the DNA TGTGCCAGCAGCCAGAGACCGGGGCCCAACAATGAGCAGTTCTTC. Amino acids: CASSQRPGPNNEQFF.

V is TRBV13 and J is TRBJ2-3, with D uncertain. Trimming shortened V by 6 bases and J by 4 bases, and 8 bases separated the two germline ends. The CDR3 has 12 amino acids. In germline, CDR1 is PRHDT, CDR2 FYEKMQ (reference sequence). CDR3 region: CASSYGSDTQYF. In nucleotides, the CDR3 is TGTGCCAGCAGTTACGGGTCAGATACGCAGTATTTT.

Worth noting for this clonotype: Its ends do not fully match the called genes, so a read error is possible. The chain is built from TRBV7-7 and TRBJ2-7, with D tentatively TRBD1 (5 bases). The germline V gene has CDR1 SSHAT and CDR2 FNYEAQ (reference sequence). CDR3 length: 11 residues. The chain's CDR3 is CASRAYYEQYF. Written as DNA, the CDR3 is TGTGCGAGCAGGGCCTACTACGAGCAGTACTTC.

CDR3 DNA sequence: TGTGCCAGCAGCTTAAGGTCAGCGGGGGGCTACGAGCAGTACTTC. This translates into CASSLRSAGGYEQYF. This chain uses TRBV11-3 with TRBJ2-7, with 9 nucleotides matching TRBD2. The V gene's germline CDR1 is SGHNT and CDR2 YENEEA. V lost 2 bases to trimming and J lost 3 bases; unmatched junction nucleotides: 5. The CDR3 sequence is 15 residues long.

As to this clonotype: Its ends do not fully match the called genes, so a read error is possible. The chain joins TRBV15 to TRBJ2-2; D may match TRBD1 or TRBD2 (5 bases each). This CDR3 comprises 16 residues. The germline V gene encodes CDR1 LNHNV and CDR2 YYDKDF (reference sequence). The CDR3 sequence: CATSRGDDPNTGELGF. Written as DNA, the CDR3 is TGTGCCACCAGCAGAGGGGACGATCCGAATACCGGGGAGCTGGGTTTT.

Note on this clonotype: Here the CDR3 omits its conserved ending phenylalanine or tryptophan, so a read error is the likely source. No DNA is shown, since the ends of the CDR3 on it are uncertain; the CDR3 is the one TCRdb lists. The chain recombines TRBV2 with TRBJ2-1; TRBD1, the table's D call, lacks a check against the DNA. Looked up from germline, CDR1 is SNHLY and CDR2 is FYNNEI. The CDR3 is 15 amino acids long, termini counted. The CDR3: CASGDGGTDTQELVL.

This chain connects TRBV7-9 to TRBJ2-6; possible D gene TRBD2, 7 bases. This CDR3 has 16 residues. Looked up from germline, CDR1 is SEHNR and CDR2 is FQNEAQ (reference sequence). The germline V and J ends were trimmed by 11 bases and 15 bases, with 32 bases remaining between them. CDR3 coding DNA: TGTGCCGGACACGTAGCGGGTAGGACCGGGGACATCGGCCTGACTTTC. Encoded protein: CAGHVAGRTGDIGLTF.

This chain links TRBV7-9 with TRBJ1-6; D gene uncertain. V was cut by 3 bases and J by 19 bases, with 22 bases left in between. The CDR3 totals 14 residues. In germline, CDR1 is SEHNR, CDR2 FQNEAQ (reference sequence). CDR3 DNA sequence: TGTGCCAGCAGCTTGAGTTCCTATAATGACCCCCAACACTTT. Its protein product is CASSLSSYNDPQHF.

This chain connects TRBV5-5 to TRBJ1-4, with D unresolved. Germline V gene sequence: CDR1 SGHKS, CDR2 YYEKEE (reference sequence). This CDR3 contains 12 residues. V dropped 5 bases and J dropped 7 bases, with 9 bases sitting between them. Written as DNA, the CDR3 is TGTGCCAGCAGGACGTTAGGTGAAAAACTGTTTTTT. Translating gives CASRTLGEKLFF.

This sequence joins TRBV7-3 and TRBJ2-3; TRBD1 or TRBD2 may be the D gene (6 bases each). Germline-derived CDR1 and CDR2 are SGHTA and FQGTGA. Trimming stripped 3 bases from V and 15 bases from J, with 19 bases between. The CDR3 runs to 13 residues. CDR3 DNA: TGTGCCAGCAGCTTCGGGGGCACAGACAACTACTATTTT. Protein sequence: CASSFGGTDNYYF.

This clonotype was recorded once. This is likely a read error, given that the CDR3 carries no conserved phenylalanine or tryptophan at its end. The DNA is omitted, as the CDR3 cannot be located on it reliably, and the CDR3 follows TCRdb's listing. The chain has TRBV7-3 and TRBJ2-3. The CDR3 is 12 amino acids long, termini counted. Germline V gene data show CDR1 as SGHTA and CDR2 as FQGTGA. The CDR3 loop reads CASSLGSGTQKL.

Points on this clonotype: Without the conserved terminal phenylalanine or tryptophan, this CDR3 likely stems from a read error. Because the CDR3's place on the DNA is in doubt, the DNA is left out and the CDR3 is given as listed by TCRdb. V is TRBV7-9 and J is TRBJ2-3. Germline loops: CDR1 SEHNR, CDR2 FQNEAQ (reference sequence). The CDR3 length is 13 residues, termini included. Here the CDR3 reads CASSAVAETQYYL.

The genes are TRBV7-9 and TRBJ1-2, with a tentative D call TRBD1 (5 bases). There are 15 residues in the CDR3. CDR1 is SEHNR, CDR2 FQNEAQ, per germline (reference sequence). V was trimmed by 3 bases and J by 13 bases, leaving 24 bases between them. CDR3 nucleotide sequence: TGTGCCAGCAGCTTGACGAGGGACGGGCTCGTATATGGCACCTTC. This sequence encodes CASSLTRDGLVYGTF.

Remarks on this clonotype: As the CDR3 is not closed by the conserved phenylalanine or tryptophan, this likely results from a read error. No DNA is shown, since the ends of the CDR3 on it are uncertain; the CDR3 is the one TCRdb lists. This sequence joins TRBV9 and TRBJ1-2. CDR1 and CDR2 (germline): SGDLS, YYNGEE. With termini counted, the CDR3 has 13 amino acids. The CDR3 region is CASSVDMREFHYV.

The chain couples TRBV5-6 to TRBJ2-2; a possible D gene is TRBD1 (6 bases). This CDR3 is 15 amino acids long. V shed 3 bases and J shed 5 bases, with 14 bases lying between them. The V gene's germline CDR1 is SGHDT and CDR2 YYEEEE. CDR3 loop: CASSYLSRGTGELFF. CDR3 coding DNA: TGTGCCAGCAGCTACCTATCCAGGGGAACCGGGGAGCTGTTTTTT.

The chain is built from TRBV5-4 and TRBJ2-3; D possibly corresponds to TRBD1 (5 bases). The germline gives CDR1 SGHNT, CDR2 YYREEE (reference sequence). V was pared by 5 bases and J by 4 bases, with 11 bases between. The CDR3 loop spans 13 amino acids. CDR3 loop: CASRVRGADTQYF. For the CDR3, the DNA is TGTGCCAGCAGGGTTAGGGGCGCAGATACGCAGTATTTT.

This clonotype was picked up many times. The gene calls are TRBV9 and TRBJ2-4; possibly TRBD1 or TRBD2 for D (6 bases each). The CDR3 contains 12 residues. The germline gives CDR1 SGDLS, CDR2 YYNGEE. V lost 3 bases and J lost 7, with 8 bases in between. CDR3 sequence reads: CASSEGGNIQYF. The CDR3 nucleotides are TGTGCCAGCAGCGAAGGGGGGAACATTCAGTACTTC.

J is TRBJ2-3 and V is TRBV11-3; 7 bases align to TRBD1. The CDR3 consists of 14 residues. Germline V gives CDR1 SGHNT, CDR2 YENEEA. With 5 bases clipped from V and 6 bases from J, the junction kept 8 bases outside the gene matches. The CDR3 loop reads CASSQLTGYDTQYF. The CDR3 DNA reads TGTGCCAGCAGCCAACTGACAGGGTACGATACGCAGTATTTT.